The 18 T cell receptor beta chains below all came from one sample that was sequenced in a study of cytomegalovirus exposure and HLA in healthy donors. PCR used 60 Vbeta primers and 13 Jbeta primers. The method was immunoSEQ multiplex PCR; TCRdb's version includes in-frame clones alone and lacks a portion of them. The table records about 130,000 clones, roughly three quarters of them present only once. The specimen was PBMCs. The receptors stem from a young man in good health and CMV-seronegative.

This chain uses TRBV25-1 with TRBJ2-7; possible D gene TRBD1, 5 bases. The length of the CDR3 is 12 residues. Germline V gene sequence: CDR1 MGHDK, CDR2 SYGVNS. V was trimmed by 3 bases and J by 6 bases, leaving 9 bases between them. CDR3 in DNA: TGTGCCAGCAGTGAGACAGTCGGCGAGCAGTACGTC. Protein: CASSETVGEQYV.

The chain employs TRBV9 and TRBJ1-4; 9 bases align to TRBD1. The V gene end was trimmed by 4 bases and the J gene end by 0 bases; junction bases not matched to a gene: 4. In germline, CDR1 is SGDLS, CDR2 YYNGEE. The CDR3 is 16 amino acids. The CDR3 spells CASSQQGASTNEKLFF. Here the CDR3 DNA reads TGTGCCAGCAGCCAACAGGGGGCTTCAACTAATGAAAAACTGTTTTTT.

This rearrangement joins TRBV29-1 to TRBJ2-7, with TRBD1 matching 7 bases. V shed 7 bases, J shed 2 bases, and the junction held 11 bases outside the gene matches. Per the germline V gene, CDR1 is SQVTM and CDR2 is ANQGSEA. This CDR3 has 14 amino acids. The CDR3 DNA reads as TGCAGCGCCCAGGCGGGCCAGGGGGCCTACGAGCAGTACTTC. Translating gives CSAQAGQGAYEQYF.

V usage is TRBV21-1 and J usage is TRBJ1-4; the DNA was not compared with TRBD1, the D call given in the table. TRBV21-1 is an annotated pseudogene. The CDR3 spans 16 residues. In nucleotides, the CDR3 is TGTGCCAGCAGCAAAGGAGAAGGGGCAACTAATGAAAAACTGTTTTTT. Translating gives CASSKGEGATNEKLFF.

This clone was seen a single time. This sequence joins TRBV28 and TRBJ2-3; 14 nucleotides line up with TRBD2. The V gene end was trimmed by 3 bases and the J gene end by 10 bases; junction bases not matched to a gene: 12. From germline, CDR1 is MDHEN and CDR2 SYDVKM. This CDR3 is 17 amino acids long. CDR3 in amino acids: CASSFLTGTSGSKAQYF. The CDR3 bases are TGTGCCAGCAGTTTTTTAACCGGGACTAGCGGGAGTAAGGCGCAGTATTTT.

CDR3 loop: CASSSYPTSGSSYEQYF. The CDR3 nucleotides read TGTGCCAGCAGTTCCTATCCGACTAGCGGGAGCTCCTACGAGCAGTACTTC. The chain has TRBV28 and TRBJ2-5, with TRBD2 matching 12 bases. The J call may be incorrect, as the DNA end agrees better with TRBJ2-7. The CDR3 covers 17 residues. Looked up from germline, CDR1 is MDHEN and CDR2 is SYDVKM.

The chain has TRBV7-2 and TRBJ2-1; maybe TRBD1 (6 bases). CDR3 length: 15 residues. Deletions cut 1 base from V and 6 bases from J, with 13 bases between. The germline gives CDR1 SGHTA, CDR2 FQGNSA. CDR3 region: CASSLVQGPVNEQFF. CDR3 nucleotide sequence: TGTGCCAGCAGCTTAGTCCAGGGGCCGGTCAATGAGCAGTTCTTC.

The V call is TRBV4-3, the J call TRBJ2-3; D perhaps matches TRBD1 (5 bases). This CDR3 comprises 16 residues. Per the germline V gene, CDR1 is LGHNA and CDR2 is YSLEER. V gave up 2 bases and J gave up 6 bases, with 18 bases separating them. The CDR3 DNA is TGCGCCAGCAGCCAAAGGCAGGGTACTATGCTCGATACGCAGTATTTT. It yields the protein CASSQRQGTMLDTQYF.

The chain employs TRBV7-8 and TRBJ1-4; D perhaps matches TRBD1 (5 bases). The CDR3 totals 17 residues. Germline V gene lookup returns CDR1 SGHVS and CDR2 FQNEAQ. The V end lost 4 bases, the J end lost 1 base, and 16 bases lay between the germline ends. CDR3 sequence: CASSSHRGILTNEKLFF. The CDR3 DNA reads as TGTGCCAGCAGCTCCCATAGGGGTATCCTAACTAATGAAAAACTGTTTTTT.

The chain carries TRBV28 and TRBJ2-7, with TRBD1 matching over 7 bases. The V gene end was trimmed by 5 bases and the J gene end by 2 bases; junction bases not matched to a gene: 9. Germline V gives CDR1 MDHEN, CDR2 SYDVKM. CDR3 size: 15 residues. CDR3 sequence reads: CASSRQGIPPYEQYF. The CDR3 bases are TGTGCCAGCAGTCGACAGGGTATCCCCCCCTACGAGCAGTACTTC.

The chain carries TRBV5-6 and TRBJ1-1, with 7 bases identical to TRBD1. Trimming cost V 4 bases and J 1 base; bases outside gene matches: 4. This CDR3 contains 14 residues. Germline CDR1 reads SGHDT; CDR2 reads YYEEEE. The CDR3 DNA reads TGTGCCAGCAGCCGGGGACAGACGAACACTGAAGCTTTCTTT. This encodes CASSRGQTNTEAFF.

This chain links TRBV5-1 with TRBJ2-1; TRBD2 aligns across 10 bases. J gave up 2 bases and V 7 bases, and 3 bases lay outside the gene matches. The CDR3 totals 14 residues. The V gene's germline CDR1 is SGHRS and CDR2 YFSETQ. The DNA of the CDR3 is TGCGCCAGCCGCGGACTAGCGGCCTACAATGAGCAGTTCTTC. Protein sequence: CASRGLAAYNEQFF.

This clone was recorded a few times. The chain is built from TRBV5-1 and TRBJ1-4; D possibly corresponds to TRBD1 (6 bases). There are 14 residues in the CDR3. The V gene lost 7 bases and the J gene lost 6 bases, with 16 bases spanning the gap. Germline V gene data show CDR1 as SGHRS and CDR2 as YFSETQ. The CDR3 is CASSRGAGDEKLFF. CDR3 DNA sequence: TGCGCCAGCTCGCGGGGGGCAGGGGATGAAAAACTGTTTTTT.

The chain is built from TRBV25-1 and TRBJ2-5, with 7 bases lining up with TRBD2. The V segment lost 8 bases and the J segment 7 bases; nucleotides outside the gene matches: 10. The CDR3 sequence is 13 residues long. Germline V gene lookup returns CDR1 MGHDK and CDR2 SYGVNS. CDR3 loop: CASRDWGGGTQYF. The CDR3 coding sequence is TGTGCCAGCCGAGACTGGGGGGGAGGGACCCAGTACTTC.

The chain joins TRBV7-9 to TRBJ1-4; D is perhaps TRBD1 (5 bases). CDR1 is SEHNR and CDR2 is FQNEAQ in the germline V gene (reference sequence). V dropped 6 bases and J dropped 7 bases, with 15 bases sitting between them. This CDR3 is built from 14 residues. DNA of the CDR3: TGTGCCAGCAGTTCGTCAGGGATCGGTGAAAAACTGTTTTTT. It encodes CASSSSGIGEKLFF.

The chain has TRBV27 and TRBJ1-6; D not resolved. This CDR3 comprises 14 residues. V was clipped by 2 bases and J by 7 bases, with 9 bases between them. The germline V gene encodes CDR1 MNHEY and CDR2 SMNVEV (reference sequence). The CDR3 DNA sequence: TGTGCCAGCAGTTTAGAAACCGAGAATTCACCCCTCCACTTT. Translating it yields CASSLETENSPLHF.

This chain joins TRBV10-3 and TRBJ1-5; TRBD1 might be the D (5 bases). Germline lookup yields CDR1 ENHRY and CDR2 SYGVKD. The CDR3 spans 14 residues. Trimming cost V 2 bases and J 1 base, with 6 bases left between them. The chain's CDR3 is CAISEGQSNQPQHF. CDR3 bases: TGTGCCATCAGTGAGGGACAAAGCAATCAGCCCCAGCATTTT.

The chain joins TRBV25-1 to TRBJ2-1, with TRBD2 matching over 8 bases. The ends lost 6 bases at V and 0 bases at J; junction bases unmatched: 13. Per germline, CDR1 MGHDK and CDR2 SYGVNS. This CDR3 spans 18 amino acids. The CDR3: CASSLRGGLAHSYNEQFF. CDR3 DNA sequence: TGTGCCAGCAGCCTCCGGGGGGGGCTAGCCCACTCCTACAATGAGCAGTTCTTC.